This T cell receptor (beta chain) was recovered during a study of blood T cells in healthy people across ages. Study-wide results and limits: Long-lived donors had more naive CD4+ cells and higher diversity than aged donors.

A second PCR, run for roughly 7 to 12 cycles, used a sample-barcoded 5' primer plus a J-beta primer mix. Each CDR3 protein gets one entry after TCRdb re-called the 5' RACE reads with MiXCR. Here the sample spans 1.5 million to 1.8 million distinct CDR3 sequences, roughly two fifths being singletons. For this clonotype: The antigen is not known. Germline and junction disagree at one end, which may indicate a read error.

CDR3 size: 15 residues. Germline CDR1 and CDR2: LGHNA and YSLEER. The sequence derives from a woman aged 18 to 35 in good health. The chain carries TRBV4-3 and TRBJ1-5, with a weak D call TRBD1 (5 bases). The sequencing input was blood. This CDR3 reads CASSQEAGRNQPRHF. DNA for the CDR3: TGCGCCAGCAGCCAAGAGGCAGGGAGAAATCAGCCCCGGCATTTT.